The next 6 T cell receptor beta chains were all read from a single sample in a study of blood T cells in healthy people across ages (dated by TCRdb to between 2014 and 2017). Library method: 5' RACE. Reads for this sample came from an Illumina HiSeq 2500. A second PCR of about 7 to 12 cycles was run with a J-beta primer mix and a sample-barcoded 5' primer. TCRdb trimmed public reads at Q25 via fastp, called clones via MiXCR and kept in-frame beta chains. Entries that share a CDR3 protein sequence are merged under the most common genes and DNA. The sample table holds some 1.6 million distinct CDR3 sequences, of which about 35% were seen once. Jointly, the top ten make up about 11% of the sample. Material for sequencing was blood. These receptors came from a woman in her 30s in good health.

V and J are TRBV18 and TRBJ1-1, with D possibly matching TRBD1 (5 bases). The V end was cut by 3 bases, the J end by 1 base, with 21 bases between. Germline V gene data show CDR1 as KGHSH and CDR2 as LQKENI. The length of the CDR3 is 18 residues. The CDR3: CASSPNGVGRRGNTEAFF. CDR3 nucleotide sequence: TGTGCCAGCTCACCCAACGGGGTTGGACGGAGGGGGAACACTGAAGCTTTCTTT. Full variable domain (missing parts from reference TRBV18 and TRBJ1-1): NAGVMQNPRHLVRRRGQEARLRCSPMKGHSHVYWYRQLPEEGLKFMVYLQKENIIDESGMPKERFSAEFPKEGPSILRIQQVVRGDSAAYFCASSPNGVGRRGNTEAFFGQGTRLTVV.

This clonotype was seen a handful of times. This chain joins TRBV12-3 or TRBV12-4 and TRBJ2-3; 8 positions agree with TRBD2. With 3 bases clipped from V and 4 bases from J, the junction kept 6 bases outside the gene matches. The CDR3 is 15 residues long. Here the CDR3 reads CASSFGRGGSDTQYF. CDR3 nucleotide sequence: TGTGCCAGCAGTTTCGGACGGGGGGGATCAGATACGCAGTATTTT.

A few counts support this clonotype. The CDR3 coding sequence is TGTGCCAGCAGCTTAGCGGGAACAGGGGGCGGCACAGATACGCAGTATTTT. Translation: CASSLAGTGGGTDTQYF. The rearrangement uses TRBV7-9 and TRBJ2-3, with TRBD1 matching over 9 bases. J gave up 1 base and V 0 bases, and 5 bases lay outside the gene matches. The germline gives CDR1 SEHNR, CDR2 FQNEAQ (reference sequence). This CDR3 region has 17 residues. The full variable domain, in which reference TRBV7-9 and TRBJ2-3 provide the parts outside the CDR3, is DTGVSQNPRHKITKRGQNVTFRCDPISEHNRLYWYRQTLGQGPEFLTYFQNEAQLEKSRLLSDRFSAERPKGSFSTLEIQRTEQGDSAMYLCASSLAGTGGGTDTQYFGPGTRLTVL.

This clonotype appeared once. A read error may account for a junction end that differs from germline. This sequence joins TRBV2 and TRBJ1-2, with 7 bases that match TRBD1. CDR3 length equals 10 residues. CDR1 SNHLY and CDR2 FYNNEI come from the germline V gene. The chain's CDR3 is CAGRGYGYTF. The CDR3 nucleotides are TGTGCCGGCAGGGGGTATGGCTACACCTTC. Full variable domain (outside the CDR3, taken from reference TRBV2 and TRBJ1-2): EPEVTQTPSHQVTQMGQEVILRCVPISNHLYFYWYRQILGQKVEFLVSFYNNEISEKSEIFDDQFSVERPDGSNFTLKIRSTKLEDSAMYFCAGRGYGYTFGSGTRLTVV.

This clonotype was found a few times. The CDR3 bases are TGTGCCAGTAGTATAGCCCCTCGGGGCTGGGGGAGAGGGAATGAGCAGTTCTTC. This codes for CASSIAPRGWGRGNEQFF. This chain links TRBV19 with TRBJ2-1; possibly TRBD1 or TRBD2 for D (5 bases each). Germline assignment: CDR1 LNHDA and CDR2 SQIVND (reference sequence). V lost 1 base and J lost 7, with 23 bases in between. The length of the CDR3 is 18 residues.

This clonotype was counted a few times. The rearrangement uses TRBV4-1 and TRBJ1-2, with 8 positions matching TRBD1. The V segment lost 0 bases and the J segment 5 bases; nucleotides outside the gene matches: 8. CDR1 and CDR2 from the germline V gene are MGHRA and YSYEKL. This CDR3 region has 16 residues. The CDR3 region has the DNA TGCGCCAGCAGCCAAGATACAGCACAGGGGGGGTATGGCTACACCTTC. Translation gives CASSQDTAQGGYGYTF.